This T cell receptor beta chain was sequenced during a study of blood T cells in healthy people across ages. Study-level findings and limits: Roughly linear declines in TCR beta diversity per million T cells occurred with age.

Of note for this clonotype: Antigen unknown.

The authors ran a second PCR of roughly 6 to 11 cycles using a sample-barcoded 5' primer and a J-beta primer mix. MiXCR, run by TCRdb on the 5' RACE reads, gives a single entry per CDR3 protein. The sample holds over 1.5 million distinct CDR3 sequences, around 50% seen once. The sequenced sample was blood. The TCR originated in a woman aged 35 to 49 in good health.

CDR3 in DNA: TGTGCCAGCAGTTTAGTAAGAGGGATAGCAACTAATGAAAAACTGTTTTTT. It codes for CASSLVRGIATNEKLFF. V is TRBV28 and J is TRBJ1-4; D remains unclear. The CDR3 spans 17 residues. Germline V gene data show CDR1 as MDHEN and CDR2 as SYDVKM. V lost 2 bases and J lost 0, with 13 bases in between.